The next 15 T cell receptor beta chains were all read from a single sample in a study of blood T cell repertoires in COVID-19. TCRdb's copy holds only in-frame clones and misses some; the assay was immunoSEQ multiplex PCR. This table has approximately 60,000 clones, around four fifths appearing once. Sequencing was performed on peripheral blood. Receptors originate from a human donor in a cohort sampled during active COVID-19.

This sequence joins TRBV5-4 and TRBJ2-3; 7 nucleotides align to TRBD2. The CDR3 sequence is 15 residues long. V lost 3 bases, J lost 0 bases, and 4 bases stayed unmatched. The V gene's germline CDR1 is SGHNT and CDR2 YYREEE (reference sequence). CDR3 DNA sequence: TGTGCCAGCAGCTACGGGGGGATGAGCACAGATACGCAGTATTTT. Translating it yields CASSYGGMSTDTQYF.

This chain uses TRBV21-1 with TRBJ2-1; TRBD2 is the table's D call, not checked against the DNA. TRBV21-1 is a known pseudogene. CDR3 size: 15 residues. The DNA for the CDR3 is TGTGCCAGCGGCCCCTGGGAGTGGAAGTACATAGAGCAGTTCTTC. Protein: CASGPWEWKYIEQFF.

V and J are TRBV25-1 and TRBJ2-3; 8 nucleotides agree with TRBD2. The V gene end was trimmed by 6 bases and the J gene end by 5 bases; junction bases not matched to a gene: 13. CDR3 length: 16 residues. Germline loops: CDR1 MGHDK, CDR2 SYGVNS. The CDR3 nucleotides read TGTGCCAGCAGCAAGTCGGGGCGGGGGGCCGGAGATACGCAGTATTTT. Its protein is CASSKSGRGAGDTQYF. Full variable domain (outside the CDR3, taken from reference TRBV25-1 and TRBJ2-3): EADIYQTPRYLVIGTGKKITLECSQTMGHDKMYWYQQDPGMELHLIHYSYGVNSTEKGDLSSESTVSRIRTEHFPLTLESARPSHTSQYLCASSKSGRGAGDTQYFGPGTRLTVL.

This chain connects TRBV9 to TRBJ1-2; 10 positions agree with TRBD1. Germline CDR1 and CDR2: SGDLS and YYNGEE. V trimming: 3 bases; J trimming: 5 bases; junction bases outside the gene matches: 7. The CDR3 is 15 amino acids. The CDR3 DNA reads TGTGCCAGCAGCGGACTCCGGGACAGGGGTTATGGCTACACCTTC. Translation gives CASSGLRDRGYGYTF.

In its sample, this clone was seen once. The chain has TRBV2 and TRBJ2-3; possible D gene TRBD1, 6 bases. CDR3 length equals 12 residues. V gave up 2 bases and J gave up 6 bases, with 6 bases separating them. Germline values: CDR1 SNHLY, CDR2 FYNNEI. CDR3 coding DNA: TGTGCCAGCAGTGAAAGGGGGGATACGCAGTATTTT. Translating gives CASSERGDTQYF.

The chain couples TRBV7-6 to TRBJ1-4; D is ambiguous. Trimming removed 1 base at V and 0 bases at J, with 6 bases between. The CDR3 runs to 15 residues. CDR1 SGHVS and CDR2 FNYEAQ come from the germline V gene. The CDR3 region is CASSLVQATNEKLFF. Here the CDR3 DNA reads TGTGCCAGCAGCTTAGTACAAGCAACTAATGAAAAACTGTTTTTT.

The rearrangement links TRBV27 to TRBJ2-2, with 14 positions matching TRBD2. Trimming cost V 5 bases and J 6 bases; bases outside gene matches: 5. CDR1 and CDR2 (germline): MNHEY, SMNVEV (reference sequence). The CDR3 has 16 residues. In nucleotides, the CDR3 is TGTGCCAGCAGTCGTGGACTAGCGGGGGGACCCGGGGAGCTGTTTTTT. Protein sequence: CASSRGLAGGPGELFF.

The chain has TRBV2 and TRBJ2-5, with 10 bases fitting TRBD2. CDR3 length: 15 amino acids. The trim removed 3 bases at V and 4 bases at J, leaving 5 bases unmatched. Germline V lookup: CDR1 SNHLY, CDR2 FYNNEI. The CDR3 region is CASSEGLARPETQYF. DNA of the CDR3: TGTGCCAGCAGTGAGGGACTAGCGCGCCCAGAGACCCAGTACTTC.

This chain's CDR3 is CASSDPTSGSSEQYF. The CDR3 nucleotides read TGCGCCAGCAGCGATCCGACTAGCGGGAGTAGCGAGCAGTACTTC. The chain carries TRBV5-1 and TRBJ2-7, with TRBD2 matching over 12 bases. The V gene end was trimmed by 4 bases and the J gene end by 6 bases; junction bases not matched to a gene: 8. Germline V gives CDR1 SGHRS, CDR2 YFSETQ. The CDR3 spans 15 residues. The full variable domain, completed using reference TRBV5-1 and TRBJ2-7, is KAGVTQTPRYLIKTRGQQVTLSCSPISGHRSVSWYQQTPGQGLQFLFEYFSETQRNKGNFPGRFSGRQFSNSRSEMNVSTLELGDSALYLCASSDPTSGSSEQYFGPGTRLTVT.

This sequence joins TRBV29-1 and TRBJ2-7; D perhaps matches TRBD1 (6 bases). Trimming left V 3 bases short and J 6 bases short, with 12 bases between. Germline V lookup: CDR1 SQVTM, CDR2 ANQGSEA. The CDR3 length is 12 residues. CDR3 residues: CSVESQGGEQYF. DNA for the CDR3: TGCAGCGTTGAGTCACAGGGTGGCGAGCAGTACTTC.

Written as DNA, the CDR3 is TGCGCCAGCAGCTTTTCCGGGACAGGGGAGGAAGAGCAGTACTTC. Protein sequence: CASSFSGTGEEEQYF. V and J are TRBV5-1 and TRBJ2-7, with 10 bases that match TRBD1. V shed 2 bases and J 7 bases; nucleotides not matched to a gene: 9. Germline lookup yields CDR1 SGHRS and CDR2 YFSETQ. The CDR3 consists of 15 residues.

There are a few counts of this clone. This chain joins TRBV9 and TRBJ2-1; a weak D match, TRBD2 (6 bases). V was shortened by 0 bases and J by 13 bases, with 14 bases between the two germline ends. Germline V gene sequence: CDR1 SGDLS, CDR2 YYNGEE. The CDR3 runs 13 residues. In nucleotides, the CDR3 is TGTGCCAGCAGCGTAGAAGGTCGAGGGACTCAGTTCTTC. It codes for CASSVEGRGTQFF.

The CDR3 loop is CATGGATGELFF. The CDR3 DNA is TGTGCCACCGGCGGCGCCACCGGGGAGCTGTTTTTT. The V gene is TRBV24-1, the J gene TRBJ2-2; no clear D gene. V shed 9 bases and J shed 4 bases, with 8 bases lying between them. CDR3 length: 12 residues. Looked up from germline, CDR1 is KGHDR and CDR2 is SFDVKD.

The chain joins TRBV6-6 to TRBJ1-3; tentative D call: TRBD1 (5 bases). Germline V CDR1 and CDR2: MNHNY, SVGAGI (reference sequence). V was cut by 6 bases and J by 5 bases, with 8 bases left in between. The CDR3 totals 12 residues. CDR3 sequence: CASRDKRNTIYF. In DNA, the CDR3 is TGTGCCAGCAGGGACAAAAGAAACACCATATATTTT.

This chain uses TRBV2 with TRBJ1-5; D remains unclear. The CDR3 consists of 15 residues. Germline V gene sequence: CDR1 SNHLY, CDR2 FYNNEI. Trimming left V 6 bases short and J 0 bases short, with 12 bases between. DNA of the CDR3: TGTGCCAGCAGAAAGGAGGCCTATAGCAATCAGCCCCAGCATTTT. Amino acids: CASRKEAYSNQPQHF.